This T cell receptor beta chain was found in a study of Graves' ophthalmopathy and Graves' hyperthyroidism. As the template, RNA transcripts were used to amplify TCR beta CDR3 regions. Second-round multiplex PCR came after first-round RT-PCR with HTBI primers. TCRdb re-called the multiplex PCR reads with MiXCR, one entry per CDR3 protein. This repertoire shows some 200,000 distinct CDR3 sequences, around 30% found once; its top ten account for approximately 8.6%. This clonotype showed up many times. This receptor was taken from a man aged 50-59 years with Graves' ophthalmopathy. Sequenced material: peripheral blood.

Here the CDR3 reads CASRPLSGAGGYTF. CDR3 nucleotides: TGTGCCAGTAGACCTCTAAGTGGGGCTGGAGGCTACACCTTC. The chain has TRBV19 and TRBJ1-2, with D possibly TRBD1 on 5 matching bases. Between the trimmed V and J ends, which lost 6 bases and 8 bases, there was a span of 19 bases. The CDR3 covers 14 residues. CDR1 LNHDA and CDR2 SQIVND come from the germline V gene (reference sequence).